This is a list of T cell receptor beta chains from one sample in a study of blood T cells in healthy people across ages. Via MiXCR, TCRdb re-called the 5' RACE reads, giving one row per CDR3 protein. The top ten hold under 60% of the sample, which has roughly 410,000 distinct CDR3 sequences, 52% seen once. What was sequenced was blood. The receptors originated from a man aged 60-69 years in good health. The CDR3 runs from the conserved cysteine through the conserved F or W. D genes are given only for firm matches. The size of a clone is reported for some rows only, either as once, few or many, or as a class for expanded clones.

j_call: TRBJ2-3
d_call: TRBD2
clone_size: few
cdr3_length: 16
v_call: TRBV4-3
cdr3_aa: CASSQGAGESGDTQYF
cdr3_nt: TGCGCCAGCAGCCAAGGAGCGGGAGAGTCAGGAGATACGCAGTATTTT

j_call: TRBJ2-1
d_call: -
clone_size: few
cdr3_length: 14
v_call: TRBV6-5
cdr3_aa: CASSYSGPLNEQFF
cdr3_nt: TGTGCCAGCAGTTACAGTGGGCCGTTGAATGAGCAGTTCTTC

j_call: TRBJ2-1
d_call: -
clone_size: -
cdr3_length: 20
v_call: TRBV10-3
cdr3_aa: CAISDKENPHSDGSYNEQFF
cdr3_nt: TGTGCCATCAGTGACAAGGAAAACCCACATTCCGACGGCTCCTACAATGAGCAGTTCTTC

j_call: TRBJ1-6
d_call: -
clone_size: -
cdr3_length: 15
v_call: TRBV20-1
cdr3_aa: CSARVPGPFNSPLHF
cdr3_nt: TGCAGTGCTAGAGTGCCGGGGCCCTTTAATTCACCCCTCCACTTT

j_call: TRBJ1-1
d_call: -
clone_size: -
cdr3_length: 14
v_call: TRBV5-1
cdr3_aa: CASSLVGGMVEAFF
cdr3_nt: TGCGCCAGCAGCTTGGTGGGGGGAATGGTTGAAGCTTTCTTT

j_call: TRBJ1-5
d_call: TRBD1
clone_size: -
cdr3_length: 15
v_call: TRBV20-1
cdr3_aa: CSASGGQGSNQPQHF
cdr3_nt: TGCAGTGCTAGTGGGGGACAGGGAAGCAATCAGCCCCAGCATTTT

j_call: TRBJ2-6
d_call: -
clone_size: -
cdr3_length: 13
v_call: TRBV20-1
cdr3_aa: CSARASGANVLTF
cdr3_nt: TGCAGTGCACGGGCCTCTGGGGCCAACGTCCTGACTTTC

j_call: TRBJ1-2
d_call: TRBD1
clone_size: -
cdr3_length: 16
v_call: TRBV5-1
cdr3_aa: CASSRDGQGMYYGYTF
cdr3_nt: TGCGCCAGCAGCCGAGACGGACAGGGAATGTACTATGGCTACACCTTC

j_call: TRBJ2-6
d_call: -
clone_size: -
cdr3_length: 15
v_call: TRBV20-1
cdr3_aa: CSDAPVPPGANVLTF
cdr3_nt: TGCAGTGACGCACCCGTCCCCCCTGGGGCCAACGTCCTGACTTTC

j_call: TRBJ2-7
d_call: TRBD1
clone_size: -
cdr3_length: 16
v_call: TRBV6-6
cdr3_aa: CASSYDPGQGLGEQYF
cdr3_nt: TGTGCCAGCAGTTACGACCCGGGACAGGGGTTAGGCGAGCAGTACTTC

j_call: TRBJ2-5
d_call: TRBD1
clone_size: -
cdr3_length: 14
v_call: TRBV5-1
cdr3_aa: CASSLTGGHNEQYF
cdr3_nt: TGCGCCAGCAGCCTGACAGGGGGGCACAATGAGCAGTACTTC

j_call: TRBJ2-3
d_call: -
clone_size: -
cdr3_length: 17
v_call: TRBV20-1
cdr3_aa: CSARDGAGRRSTDTQYF
cdr3_nt: TGCAGTGCTAGAGATGGGGCTGGGCGCAGAAGCACAGATACGCAGTATTTT

j_call: TRBJ2-5
d_call: TRBD1
clone_size: -
cdr3_length: 15
v_call: TRBV6-1
cdr3_aa: CASTSGTGGAETQYF
cdr3_nt: TGTGCCAGCACCTCCGGGACAGGGGGCGCGGAGACCCAGTACTTC

j_call: TRBJ2-7
d_call: -
clone_size: -
cdr3_length: 13
v_call: TRBV10-3
cdr3_aa: CAIAGTHLMEQYF
cdr3_nt: TGTGCCATCGCCGGGACCCACCTTATGGAGCAGTACTTC

j_call: TRBJ1-1
d_call: -
clone_size: -
cdr3_length: 14
v_call: TRBV29-1
cdr3_aa: CSVAKGQMNTEAFF
cdr3_nt: TGCAGCGTTGCTAAGGGACAAATGAACACTGAAGCTTTCTTT

j_call: TRBJ2-3
d_call: -
clone_size: -
cdr3_length: 15
v_call: TRBV4-2
cdr3_aa: CASSRTGVTTDTQYF
cdr3_nt: TGTGCCAGCAGCCGTACCGGGGTGACCACAGATACGCAGTATTTT

j_call: TRBJ2-1
d_call: -
clone_size: -
cdr3_length: 15
v_call: TRBV11-3
cdr3_aa: CASSLDTGGYNEQFF
cdr3_nt: TGTGCCAGCAGCTTAGATACTGGAGGGTACAATGAGCAGTTCTTC

j_call: TRBJ2-1
d_call: -
clone_size: few
cdr3_length: 14
v_call: TRBV7-2
cdr3_aa: CASSRDPPPNEQFF
cdr3_nt: TGTGCCAGCAGCCGCGACCCGCCCCCCAATGAGCAGTTCTTC

j_call: TRBJ2-3
d_call: TRBD2
clone_size: many
cdr3_length: 16
v_call: TRBV9
cdr3_aa: CASSPGTSGFTDTQYF
cdr3_nt: TGTGCCAGCAGCCCGGGGACTAGCGGGTTCACAGATACGCAGTATTTT

j_call: TRBJ2-1
d_call: -
clone_size: many
cdr3_length: 14
v_call: TRBV18
cdr3_aa: CASSRALSYNEQFF
cdr3_nt: TGTGCCAGCTCACGGGCTCTCTCCTACAATGAGCAGTTCTTC

j_call: TRBJ1-5
d_call: TRBD1
clone_size: -
cdr3_length: 14
v_call: TRBV5-1
cdr3_aa: CASSTGGWGQPQHF
cdr3_nt: TGCGCCAGCAGTACAGGGGGCTGGGGTCAGCCCCAGCATTTT

j_call: TRBJ1-2
d_call: -
clone_size: -
cdr3_length: 13
v_call: TRBV4-1
cdr3_aa: CASSQEPYYGYTF
cdr3_nt: TGCGCCAGCAGCCAAGAGCCGTATTATGGCTACACCTTC

j_call: TRBJ2-5
d_call: TRBD1
clone_size: few
cdr3_length: 16
v_call: TRBV7-2
cdr3_aa: CASSFRVTGGRETQYF
cdr3_nt: TGTGCCAGCAGCTTCAGGGTGACAGGGGGCCGAGAGACCCAGTACTTC

j_call: TRBJ2-7
d_call: -
clone_size: few
cdr3_length: 15
v_call: TRBV7-2
cdr3_aa: CASSLGLWSSYEQYF
cdr3_nt: TGTGCCAGCAGCTTAGGCCTGTGGAGCTCCTACGAGCAGTACTTC